These 9 T cell receptor beta chains were sequenced from one sample in a study of T cells in Graves' hyperthyroidism and ophthalmopathy. Amplified TCR beta CDR3 regions derived from RNA transcripts. An initial round of RT-PCR targeting the TCR CDR3 relied on the HTBI primer set. One entry per CDR3 protein, called by TCRdb with MiXCR from the multiplex PCR reads. The data show about 480,000 distinct CDR3 sequences, 20% to 25% seen once. Sequenced material: blood. The receptors were sampled from a woman in her seventies with Graves' ophthalmopathy.

This clonotype was recorded many times. The CDR3 DNA sequence: TGCGCCAGCAGCTTGGTTGCAGGGCCCTCCTACAATGAGCAGTTCTTC. It encodes CASSLVAGPSYNEQFF. The V call is TRBV5-1, the J call TRBJ2-1, with a possible D match to TRBD1 (5 bases). CDR3 length: 16 residues. V was trimmed by 0 bases and J by 0 bases, leaving 10 bases between them. Germline values: CDR1 SGHRS, CDR2 YFSETQ.

The genes are TRBV20-1 and TRBJ1-3; TRBD1 is a possible D gene (6 bases). The V and J ends lost 3 bases and 4 bases respectively, with 19 bases between them. CDR1 is DFQATT and CDR2 is SNEGSKA in the germline V gene (reference sequence). The CDR3 sequence is 16 residues long. CDR3 nucleotide sequence: TGCAGTGCTAGGAGGGGGTACAGGGCGGACGGAAACACCATATATTTT. Residues: CSARRGYRADGNTIYF.

This clonotype was observed many times. This rearrangement joins TRBV28 to TRBJ1-1; the D is unclear. Germline values: CDR1 MDHEN, CDR2 SYDVKM. V was pared by 5 bases and J by 6 bases, with 10 bases between. This CDR3 contains 12 residues. For the CDR3, the DNA is TGTGCCAGCAGTCGGGTTCCCCCTGAAGCTTTCTTT. Residues: CASSRVPPEAFF.

Regarding this clonotype: A much larger clone lies a single base off, so this may be a read error. CDR3 amino acids: CASRKGSVNQPQHF. As DNA, the CDR3 is TGTGCCAGCAGGAAGGGGTCCGTCAATCAGCCCCAGCATTTT. V gene TRBV2 combines with J gene TRBJ1-5; D may be TRBD1 (5 bases). With 6 bases removed from V and 3 bases from J, the gap between germline ends came to 12 bases. Germline V gene sequence: CDR1 SNHLY, CDR2 FYNNEI. The length of the CDR3 is 14 residues.

Of note for this clonotype: A much larger clone sits a single nucleotide away, making a read error possible. This rearrangement joins TRBV7-2 to TRBJ2-7; maybe TRBD2 (6 bases). Germline CDR1 and CDR2: SGHTA and FQGNSA. The CDR3 consists of 14 residues. The ends were cut back, 3 bases at V and 6 bases at J, with 15 bases in the middle. The CDR3 protein is CASSFGPLGGEQYF. The CDR3 nucleotides are TGTGCCAGCAGCTTCGGGCCGTTGGGGGGCGAGCAGTACTTC.

The chain carries TRBV19 and TRBJ1-2; D not resolved. Trimming stripped 3 bases from V and 0 bases from J, with 8 bases between. The CDR3 is made up of 14 amino acids. The germline V gene has CDR1 LNHDA and CDR2 SQIVND (reference sequence). This CDR3 is CASSIGPANYGYTF. CDR3 nucleotide sequence: TGTGCCAGTAGTATTGGTCCAGCTAACTATGGCTACACCTTC.

In its sample, this clonotype was seen many times. This sequence joins TRBV12-3 or TRBV12-4 and TRBJ2-3; no clear D. V was trimmed by 6 bases and J by 0 bases, leaving 16 bases between them. This CDR3 comprises 16 residues. For the CDR3, the DNA is TGTGCCAGCAGCCCCGGTCGGGCGGAAAGCACAGATACGCAGTATTTT. As protein: CASSPGRAESTDTQYF.

There are a few counts of this clonotype. The chain combines TRBV12-3 or TRBV12-4 with TRBJ2-4, with D uncertain. There are 18 residues in the CDR3. Trimming removed 6 bases at V and 0 bases at J, with 21 bases between. CDR3 loop: CASSLNRPERLAKNIQYF. Here the CDR3 DNA reads TGTGCCAGCAGCCTGAATAGGCCAGAAAGGTTAGCCAAAAACATTCAGTACTTC.

This clonotype came up many times. J is TRBJ2-7 and V is TRBV2; D call uncertain. The CDR3 extends over 13 amino acids. Trimming left V 4 bases short and J 6 bases short, with 13 bases between. CDR1 is SNHLY, CDR2 FYNNEI, per germline. Here the CDR3 reads CASSGGNSPEQYF. CDR3 bases: TGTGCCAGCAGTGGGGGTAACAGCCCCGAGCAGTACTTC.